This T cell receptor (beta chain) was obtained from a study of vaccination and CD4 T cells after COVID-19. In the study overall: The convalescent group had six males, four females, seven Caucasians, two Asians, one multiracial. Study-wide points: The median SARS-CoV-2-reactive clonotype number increased from around 20 to 38, without statistical significance.

The treatment is: 10-day PBMC culture with coronavirus spike peptide pools or control peptides (ViraFEST assay). Peptide pool stimulation in ViraFEST expanded antigen-specific T cells, whose TCRs were then sequenced. With the Oncomine TCR Beta short-read assay, DNA from cultured CD4+ T cells was sequenced. TCRdb itself ran the PCR reads through MiXCR, one entry per CDR3 protein. The sample holds some 10,000 distinct CDR3 sequences, roughly 53% seen once. For this clonotype: Its antigen remains unknown.

This CDR3 spans 13 amino acids. Trimming stripped 3 bases from V and 3 bases from J, with 9 bases between. CDR1 and CDR2 (germline): DFQATT, SNEGSKA (reference sequence). The chain carries TRBV20-1 and TRBJ1-5, with D perhaps matching TRBD1 (5 bases). This receptor was taken from a human donor who had recovered from COVID-19. The source material was CD4+ T cells from blood, cultured in vitro. CDR3 sequence (DNA): TGCAGTGCTAGTGCAGGGATCAATCAGCCCCAGCATTTT. It specifies CSASAGINQPQHF.